This TCR beta chain was profiled in a study of Ad26.COV2.S vaccination and SARS-CoV-2 variants (dated by TCRdb to the early 2020s). Describing the broader study: Donors in the vaccine arm were drawn from COV1001, a phase I-IIa trial of Ad26.COV2.S in healthy adults that was multicentre, randomized, double-blind and placebo-controlled. A total of approximately 30 samples were included in the TCR-sequenced set, comprising around 19 Ad26.COV2.S vaccine recipients, 5 placebo recipients and 8 SARS-CoV-2 convalescent individuals. Trial participants were randomized into five groups of five, in which low-dose or high-dose Ad26.COV2.S was given once or twice, or placebo was given on both occasions. TCRbeta repertoire sequencing was used to assess the specificity and breadth of SARS-CoV-2-reactive T cell receptors after Ad26.COV2.S vaccination. Throughout the experiments and outcome assessment, investigators stayed blinded to trial group allocation. Ad26.COV2.S was given intramuscularly at 5x10^10 or 1x10^11 viral particles, as a single shot or as two shots 56 days apart.

The full study reports these points: According to the authors, total T cell responses may have been underestimated by the TCR breadth and depth analyses. Compared with placebo recipients, Ad26.COV2.S recipients showed higher spike-specific TCR breadth (P = 0.0014). Vaccine and placebo recipients had comparable non-spike TCR breadth, which fits with the vaccine containing only spike. The study was not powered for comparison of responses between vaccine doses or regimens. After vaccination, substantial breadth of spike-specific CD8+ and CD4+ T cell responses was reported.

The treatment or condition label for this specimen denotes: approximately 18 received Ad26.COV2.S at low or high dose, single or two shots; several received placebo; per-sample allocation not given. Repertoires of vaccine and placebo recipients were sequenced from samples taken on day 63 after the first injection. Between 29 July and 7 August 2020, Cohort 1b enrolled about two dozen adults aged 18-55 years at one site in Boston, USA. Ad26.COV2.S was a replication-incompetent adenovirus type 26 vector that expressed a prefusion-stabilized SARS-CoV-2 spike protein derived from the original Wuhan strain. The immunoSEQ Assay was used to sequence TCRbeta CDR3 regions. After extraction, genomic DNA underwent amplification by bias-controlled multiplex PCR, followed by high-throughput sequencing. The paper's processing steps were these. Collapsing and filtering of sequences were performed to quantify the absolute abundance of each unique TCRbeta CDR3 region. T cell fraction was estimated by normalizing TCRbeta template counts to usable DNA, which was measured by amplifying reference genes present in all nucleated cells. Repertoire TCRs were annotated as SARS-CoV-2-specific by exact matching of V gene, CDR3 amino acid sequence and J gene to a known reactive TCR set. The reference SARS-CoV-2 TCR set was obtained from MIRA and was filtered for enrichment in COVID-19-positive ImmuneCODE repertoires, whereby public or cross-reactive TCRs were removed. Using the MIRA antigens, annotated TCRs were further analysed by specific ORF or by position within an ORF. Depth was the summed frequency of annotated unique rearrangements, while breadth was defined as annotated unique rearrangements over total unique productive rearrangements. TCR breadth was compared between groups using two-sided Wilcoxon rank-sum tests. TCRdb limited this immuneACCESS table to in-frame rearrangements with V and J called. A share of clones is missing; checked studies link under half to unresolved V genes, and the rest is unexplained. V and J calls and clone size follow that table, whereas D and trimming were derived from the DNA. The sample yields fewer than 900,000 clones; around 92% were counted once. Approximately 1.5% of the sample goes to the ten largest clones.

V is trimmed back by 9 bases and J by 5 bases, and the junction contains 17 bases that no gene match accounts for. CDR1 and CDR2 (LNHDA, SQIVND) derive from the germline V gene (reference sequence). The CDR3 measures 17 amino acids from cysteine to phenylalanine. The CDR3 DNA has 51 bases and is translated from base 1. As regards this clone: What antigen it recognizes has not been identified. Base-call qualities are not available, and no considerably larger clone is one nucleotide away.

This material consisted of peripheral blood, taken in a trial of Ad26.COV2.S vaccine versus placebo. The chain links TRBV19 with TRBJ1-4, with TRBD1 identical over 8 junction bases. This TCR derives from a person aged 18-65 years who received the Ad26.COV2.S COVID-19 vaccine or a placebo. The CDR3 reads as follows: CASSRGTGPDLNEKLFF. The DNA sequence is given as TGTGCCAGCAGCCGGGGGACAGGCCCTGATTTAAATGAAAAACTGTTTTTT.